This TCR beta chain originates from a study of shared clonotypes between healthy human individuals. The V end lost 5 bases, the J end lost 2 bases, and 9 bases lay between the germline ends. The CDR3 consists of 13 residues. The germline V gene has CDR1 SEHNR and CDR2 FQNEAQ (reference sequence). This clone has just a few counts. This specimen includes other DNA sequences encoding the same CDR3. The data were produced by immunoSEQ multiplex PCR, yet TCRdb's version contains in-frame clones alone and is incomplete. The data contain roughly 2.2 million clones, 85% to 95% of them seen just once; the ten biggest clones take up approximately 0.4%.

The chain is built from TRBV7-9 and TRBJ1-1; D ambiguous. Sequenced material: naive CD4+ T cells from PBMCs. Subset denoted: CD45RA+ positively selected. This sequence originates from a man aged 18 to 29 in good health. Some clones in this sample may be carry-over from other donors' samples. CDR3 DNA sequence: TGTGCCAGCAGCCTGACGGCTAACACTGAAGCTTTCTTT. Its translation: CASSLTANTEAFF.